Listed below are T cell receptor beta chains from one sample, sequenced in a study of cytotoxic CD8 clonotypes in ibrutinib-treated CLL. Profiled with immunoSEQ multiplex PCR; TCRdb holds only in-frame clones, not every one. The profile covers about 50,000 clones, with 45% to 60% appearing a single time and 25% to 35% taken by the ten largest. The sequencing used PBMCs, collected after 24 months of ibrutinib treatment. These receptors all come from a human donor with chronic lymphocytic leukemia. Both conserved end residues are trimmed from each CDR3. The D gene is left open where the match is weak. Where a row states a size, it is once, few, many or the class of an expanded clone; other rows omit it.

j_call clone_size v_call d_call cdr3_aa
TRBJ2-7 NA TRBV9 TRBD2 ASSVRSGGYYEQY
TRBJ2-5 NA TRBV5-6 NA ASSHGSAETQY
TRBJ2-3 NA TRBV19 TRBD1 ASRKDRGKTTSTDTQY
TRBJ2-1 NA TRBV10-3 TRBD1 AISEPTGGSYNEQF
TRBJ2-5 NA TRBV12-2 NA ASRLGSSGGGETQY
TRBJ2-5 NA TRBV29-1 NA SVDFSGETQY
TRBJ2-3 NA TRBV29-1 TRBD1 SVNRGADTQY
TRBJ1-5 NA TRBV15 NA ATSRFTGTHTGGNQPQH
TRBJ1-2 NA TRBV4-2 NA ASSQDQGSTYGYT
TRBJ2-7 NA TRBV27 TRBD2 ASSGMTSGAYEQY
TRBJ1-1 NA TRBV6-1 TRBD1 ASSEGTGTVAF
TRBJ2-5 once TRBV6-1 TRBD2 ASSAAGGDQETQY
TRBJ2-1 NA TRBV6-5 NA ASSYSPQGGYEQF
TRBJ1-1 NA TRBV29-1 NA SVTGAPYTEAF
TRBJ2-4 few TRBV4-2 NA ASSQPDSLNIQY
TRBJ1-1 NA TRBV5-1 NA ASSITMNTEAF
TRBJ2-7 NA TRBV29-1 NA SVEFTANPYEQY
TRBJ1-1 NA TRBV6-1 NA ASSVLGDTEAF
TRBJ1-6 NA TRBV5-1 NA ASSLPGTGNSPLH
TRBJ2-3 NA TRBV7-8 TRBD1 ASSYGQGARDTQY
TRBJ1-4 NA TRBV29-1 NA SVVYGTNEKLF
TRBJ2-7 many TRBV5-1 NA ASSLSGEKY
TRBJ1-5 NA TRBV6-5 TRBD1 ASSYSTGENQPQH
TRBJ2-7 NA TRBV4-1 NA ASSQDTPDQLNYEQY
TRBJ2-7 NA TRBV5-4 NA ASSPDASRIAYEQY
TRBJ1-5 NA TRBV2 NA ASVPNQPQH
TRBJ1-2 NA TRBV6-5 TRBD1 ASSAGTGIGGYT
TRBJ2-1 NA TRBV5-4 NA ASSLDRSNEQF
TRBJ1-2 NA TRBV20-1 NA SATDYYGYT
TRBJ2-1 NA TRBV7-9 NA ASSPPGTRNEQF
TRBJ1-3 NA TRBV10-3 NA AISEYPGGNTIY
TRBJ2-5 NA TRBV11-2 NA ASSPRGAEETQY
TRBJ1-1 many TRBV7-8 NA ASSEKVGGDRTEAF
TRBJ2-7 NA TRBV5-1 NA ASSVYPGWPERY